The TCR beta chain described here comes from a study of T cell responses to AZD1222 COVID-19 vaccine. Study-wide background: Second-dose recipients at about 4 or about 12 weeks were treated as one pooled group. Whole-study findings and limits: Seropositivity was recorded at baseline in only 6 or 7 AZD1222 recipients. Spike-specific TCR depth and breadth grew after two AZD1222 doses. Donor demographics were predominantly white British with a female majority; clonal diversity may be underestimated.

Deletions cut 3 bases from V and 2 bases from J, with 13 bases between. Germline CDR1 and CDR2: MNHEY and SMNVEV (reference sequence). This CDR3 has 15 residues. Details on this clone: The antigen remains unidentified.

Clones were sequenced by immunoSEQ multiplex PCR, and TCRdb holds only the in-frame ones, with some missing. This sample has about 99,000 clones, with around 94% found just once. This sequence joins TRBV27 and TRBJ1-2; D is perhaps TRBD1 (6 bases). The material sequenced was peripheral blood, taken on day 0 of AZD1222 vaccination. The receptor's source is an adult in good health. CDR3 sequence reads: CASSLGAGRNYGYTF. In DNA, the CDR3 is TGTGCCAGCAGTTTGGGGGCAGGGAGGAACTATGGCTACACCTTC.